Presented here are 25 T cell receptor beta chains from one specimen sequenced in a study of human T cells and chemical hapten exposure. TCRdb analysed the RACE reads with MiXCR anew, one entry per CDR3 protein. Counted here are about 47,000 distinct CDR3 sequences, 3% to 4% occurring once; the ten biggest clones make up around 5.7%. Time point denoted: healthy volunteer bleed at 6 weeks. Someone pulled total RNA out of unfractionated whole blood. Sequencing input: whole blood. The receptors were gathered from a human donor in good health. Some clones in this sample may be carry-over from other donors' samples.

This clonotype was observed many times. V is TRBV29-1 and J is TRBJ1-1; 10 bases match TRBD1. This CDR3 region has 16 residues. The germline CDR1 and CDR2 sequences are SQVTM and ANQGSEA. With 3 bases clipped from V and 4 bases from J, the junction kept 11 bases outside the gene matches. The CDR3 nucleotides read TGCAGCGTTGAGTACAATTCCGGGACAGGGGTCACTGAAGCTTTCTTT. This sequence encodes CSVEYNSGTGVTEAFF.

This clonotype was picked up a small number of times. The chain is built from TRBV30 and TRBJ1-1; D perhaps matches TRBD1 (5 bases). Germline CDR1 is GTSNPN and CDR2 is SVGIG (reference sequence). The CDR3 has 12 amino acids. Trimming removed 8 bases from V and 2 bases from J, with 12 bases in between. CDR3 amino acids: CAAHQGNTEAFF. CDR3 coding DNA: TGTGCCGCTCATCAGGGAAACACTGAAGCTTTCTTT.

This clonotype was counted many times. The genes are TRBV28 and TRBJ2-7; D is perhaps TRBD2 (5 bases). Trimming removed 3 bases at V and 6 bases at J, with 9 bases between. Per the germline V gene, CDR1 is MDHEN and CDR2 is SYDVKM. The CDR3 spans 12 residues. DNA of the CDR3: TGTGCCAGCAGTTTGGGAGTACCCGAGCAGTACTTC. Its protein is CASSLGVPEQYF.

In its sample, this clonotype was seen many times. The chain employs TRBV5-1 and TRBJ1-1; no reliable D call. V was cut by 0 bases and J by 1 base, with 7 bases left in between. This CDR3 is built from 14 residues. Per the germline V gene, CDR1 is SGHRS and CDR2 is YFSETQ. CDR3 sequence: CASSLEGKNTEAFF. DNA of the CDR3: TGCGCCAGCAGCTTGGAAGGAAAGAACACTGAAGCTTTCTTT.

This clonotype occurred many times. The V and J genes are TRBV27 and TRBJ2-5; TRBD1 is a possible D gene (5 bases). V was cut by 3 bases and J by 4 bases, with 9 bases left in between. Germline V gene data show CDR1 as MNHEY and CDR2 as SMNVEV (reference sequence). CDR3 length: 13 amino acids. CDR3 sequence: CASSLGQGETQYF. The CDR3 DNA sequence: TGTGCCAGCAGTTTGGGGCAGGGAGAGACCCAGTACTTC.

In its sample, this clonotype was seen many times. The chain is built from TRBV3-1 and TRBJ2-3; TRBD2 matches 13 bases. The CDR3 consists of 16 residues. Germline V gene data show CDR1 as LGHDT and CDR2 as YNNKEL (reference sequence). The trim removed 4 bases at V and 5 bases at J, leaving 6 bases unmatched. DNA of the CDR3: TGTGCCAGCAGCCTTCGGACTAGCGGGAGTGGAGATACGCAGTATTTT. Its protein is CASSLRTSGSGDTQYF.

This clonotype was counted many times. The chain is built from TRBV10-1 and TRBJ2-7, with D possibly being TRBD2 (5 bases). Germline values: CDR1 WNHNN, CDR2 SYGVQD (reference sequence). The CDR3 has 13 residues. Trimming shortened V by 3 bases and J by 6 bases, and 12 bases separated the two germline ends. CDR3 residues: CASSDRGIGEQYF. CDR3 in DNA: TGCGCCAGCAGTGATCGAGGGATAGGCGAGCAGTACTTC.

This clonotype showed up many times. The chain is built from TRBV27 and TRBJ1-2, with unresolved D. Germline values: CDR1 MNHEY, CDR2 SMNVEV (reference sequence). V was shortened by 7 bases and J by 0 bases, with 9 bases between the two germline ends. The CDR3 is 13 amino acids. The CDR3 DNA reads as TGTGCCAGCACCGCGTCCCCTAACTATGGCTACACCTTC. Residues: CASTASPNYGYTF.

This clonotype has more than one count but fewer than ten. The V call is TRBV12-3 or TRBV12-4, the J call TRBJ2-1; D uncertain. Trimming removed 2 bases at V and 8 bases at J, with 10 bases between. The CDR3 contains 13 residues. The CDR3 DNA reads TGTGCCAGCAGTTTACGGGCCGGCGATGAGCAGTTCTTC. Its protein is CASSLRAGDEQFF.

This clonotype appeared a few times. The J gene is TRBJ2-6, the V gene TRBV27, with D hard to call. Germline V CDR1 and CDR2: MNHEY, SMNVEV (reference sequence). V was shortened by 8 bases and J by 2 bases, with 10 bases between the two germline ends. The CDR3 consists of 14 residues. The CDR3 region has the DNA TGTGCCAGCCGCCAAGCAGCTGGGGCCAACGTCCTGACTTTC. Amino acid sequence: CASRQAAGANVLTF.

Only a few counts were recorded for this clonotype. This sequence joins TRBV5-1 and TRBJ1-1; a weak D match, TRBD1 (5 bases). This CDR3 region has 14 residues. The ends were cut back, 4 bases at V and 1 base at J, with 11 bases in the middle. From germline, CDR1 is SGHRS and CDR2 YFSETQ. CDR3 in DNA: TGCGCCAGCAGCACCATAACAGGGAACACTGAAGCTTTCTTT. This encodes CASSTITGNTEAFF.

The chain carries TRBV9 and TRBJ2-5; D could derive from TRBD1 or TRBD2 (6 bases each). Trimming took 3 bases from V and 0 from J, leaving 15 bases between them. This CDR3 has 16 residues. Germline CDR1 SGDLS, CDR2 YYNGEE. The DNA for the CDR3 is TGTGCCAGCAGCGAGGCTGGGGGGCCCTACCAAGAGACCCAGTACTTC. It specifies CASSEAGGPYQETQYF.

This clonotype has ten or more counts. The rearrangement links TRBV19 to TRBJ1-5; D uncertain. The CDR3 consists of 15 residues. Germline CDR1 reads LNHDA; CDR2 reads SQIVND (reference sequence). The V and J ends lost 2 bases and 0 bases respectively, with 8 bases between them. The CDR3 region has the DNA TGTGCCAGTAGTATACGCGTTTATAGCAATCAGCCCCAGCATTTT. Its protein product is CASSIRVYSNQPQHF.

This clonotype was seen many times. The CDR3 region is CASSTITGTGITNYEQYF. The CDR3 nucleotides read TGTGCCAGCAGTACGATAACCGGGACAGGGATTACTAACTACGAGCAGTACTTC. The rearrangement joins TRBV28 to TRBJ2-7, with 9 positions matching TRBD1. V shed 5 bases, J shed 3 bases, and the junction held 17 bases outside the gene matches. The CDR3 sequence is 18 residues long. In germline, CDR1 is MDHEN, CDR2 SYDVKM.

There are many counts of this clonotype. J is TRBJ1-3 and V is TRBV4-1; D unresolved. This CDR3 spans 11 amino acids. V was shortened by 1 base and J by 9 bases, with 4 bases between the two germline ends. The germline gives CDR1 MGHRA, CDR2 YSYEKL. The CDR3 region has the DNA TGCGCCAGCAGCCAAGCCAGCACCATATATTTT. Translation gives CASSQASTIYF.

This clonotype came up many times. The V and J genes are TRBV9 and TRBJ2-7, with TRBD2 matching 7 bases. The J segment lost 3 bases and the V segment lost 4 bases, leaving 4 bases of the junction unmatched. Germline-derived CDR1 and CDR2 are SGDLS and YYNGEE. The CDR3 has 13 amino acids. Written as DNA, the CDR3 is TGTGCCAGCAGCACCTCTAGCGGCTACGAGCAGTACTTC. The encoded protein is CASSTSSGYEQYF.

This clonotype was recorded at least ten times. The chain uses TRBV12-3 or TRBV12-4 and TRBJ1-5; maybe TRBD1 (6 bases). This CDR3 is 15 amino acids long. Trimming stripped 3 bases from V and 7 bases from J, with 16 bases between. The CDR3 nucleotides read TGTGCCAGCAGTTTTATGGACAGCCCGCGACAGCCCCAGCATTTT. The encoded protein is CASSFMDSPRQPQHF.

This clonotype was picked up many times. The chain couples TRBV29-1 to TRBJ2-7; D gene unclear. Germline CDR1 and CDR2: SQVTM and ANQGSEA. V was pared by 6 bases and J by 2 bases, with 14 bases between. The CDR3 is made up of 13 amino acids. The CDR3 reads CSVSYRAPYEQYF. The CDR3 coding sequence is TGCAGCGTCAGTTATCGGGCCCCCTACGAGCAGTACTTC.

This clonotype was seen many times. The chain combines TRBV5-1 with TRBJ1-5; D unresolved. Trimming pared 0 bases from V and 3 bases from J, leaving 7 bases between. CDR3 length equals 14 residues. Germline CDR1 reads SGHRS; CDR2 reads YFSETQ. The CDR3 region is CASSLGGNNQPQHF. The CDR3 DNA is TGCGCCAGCAGCTTGGGCGGAAACAATCAGCCCCAGCATTTT.

This clonotype was picked up many times. The chain employs TRBV28 and TRBJ2-6, with 10 bases lining up with TRBD1. There are 17 residues in the CDR3. With 3 bases clipped from V and 0 bases from J, the junction kept 2 bases outside the gene matches. Germline V gives CDR1 MDHEN, CDR2 SYDVKM. CDR3 sequence reads: CASSLDRGSSGANVLTF. In DNA, the CDR3 is TGTGCCAGCAGTTTGGACAGGGGGAGCTCTGGGGCCAACGTCCTGACTTTC.

Many counts were recorded for this clonotype. The rearrangement links TRBV5-6 to TRBJ2-5; 7 bases map to TRBD2. The V segment lost 0 bases and the J segment 4 bases; nucleotides outside the gene matches: 9. The CDR3 has 16 residues. The germline V gene has CDR1 SGHDT and CDR2 YYEEEE. The CDR3: CASSLERGLMSETQYF. DNA of the CDR3: TGTGCCAGCAGCTTGGAGCGGGGCCTCATGTCAGAGACCCAGTACTTC.

This clonotype was found many times. The V gene is TRBV5-6, the J gene TRBJ2-6; D is unclear. Germline CDR1 SGHDT, CDR2 YYEEEE. The ends were cut back, 2 bases at V and 0 bases at J, with 3 bases in the middle. The CDR3 runs to 14 residues. For the CDR3, the DNA is TGTGCCAGCAGCTTTGGCTCTGGGGCCAACGTCCTGACTTTC. Translated, it gives CASSFGSGANVLTF.

This clonotype was counted many times. The chain combines TRBV5-1 with TRBJ1-1; D gene ambiguous. CDR1 and CDR2 (germline): SGHRS, YFSETQ. The CDR3 is 13 residues long. The V end lost 1 base, the J end lost 1 base, and 5 bases lay between the germline ends. Here the CDR3 DNA reads TGCGCCAGCAGCTTGCTGCAGAACACTGAAGCTTTCTTT. Translating it yields CASSLLQNTEAFF. Drawing the rest from reference TRBV5-1 and TRBJ1-1, the complete variable domain is KAGVTQTPRYLIKTRGQQVTLSCSPISGHRSVSWYQQTPGQGLQFLFEYFSETQRNKGNFPGRFSGRQFSNSRSEMNVSTLELGDSALYLCASSLLQNTEAFFGQGTRLTVV.

In its sample, this clonotype was seen many times. The chain is built from TRBV29-1 and TRBJ2-5; D not certain. This CDR3 is 12 amino acids long. The V end lost 4 bases, the J end lost 5 bases, and 11 bases lay between the germline ends. The germline gives CDR1 SQVTM, CDR2 ANQGSEA. In nucleotides, the CDR3 is TGCAGCGTTGCCTGGACGGTGGAGACCCAGTACTTC. As protein: CSVAWTVETQYF. Full variable domain (missing parts from reference TRBV29-1 and TRBJ2-5): SAVISQKPSRDICQRGTSLTIQCQVDSQVTMMFWYRQQPGQSLTLIATANQGSEATYESGFVIDKFPISRPNLTFSTLTVSNMSPEDSSIYLCSVAWTVETQYFGPGTRLLVL.

The J gene is TRBJ1-1, the V gene TRBV5-1, with D unresolved. Per the germline V gene, CDR1 is SGHRS and CDR2 is YFSETQ. The CDR3 loop spans 14 amino acids. V gave up 3 bases and J gave up 1 base, with 10 bases separating them. The CDR3 DNA is TGCGCCAGCAGCTCTCAGACACCGAACACTGAAGCTTTCTTT. It yields the protein CASSSQTPNTEAFF.